This TCR beta chain was identified in a study of blood T cell repertoires in COVID-19. Background on the study: COVID-19 samples, acute and convalescent, were from the United States, Italy and Spain.

As handled by the study authors: Estimated nucleated cell counts came from reference gene primer amplification. TCRdb's table, derived via immunoSEQ multiplex PCR, lists solely in-frame clones and lacks some. Clone size and the V and J calls come from that table; the DNA yielded D and trimming. The sample lists under 200,000 clones; approximately 88% were seen once. The CDR3 runs to 13 residues. V dropped 4 bases and J dropped 8; count of bases not matched to a gene: 5. Germline CDR1 SGHNT, CDR2 YYREEE (reference sequence). The age range of participants was 18 to 89 years, with residence in more than 20 US areas. Participant-reported clinical history was the basis for cohort assignment.

Sample: PBMCs or T cells enriched from blood (not recorded which). This clonotype was obtained from a woman aged 55 to 70 who had recovered from COVID-19. V and J are TRBV5-4 and TRBJ2-1; 8 nucleotides agree with TRBD1. The CDR3: CASSRQGFDEQFF. Here the CDR3 DNA reads TGTGCCAGCAGCCGACAGGGGTTCGATGAGCAGTTCTTC.